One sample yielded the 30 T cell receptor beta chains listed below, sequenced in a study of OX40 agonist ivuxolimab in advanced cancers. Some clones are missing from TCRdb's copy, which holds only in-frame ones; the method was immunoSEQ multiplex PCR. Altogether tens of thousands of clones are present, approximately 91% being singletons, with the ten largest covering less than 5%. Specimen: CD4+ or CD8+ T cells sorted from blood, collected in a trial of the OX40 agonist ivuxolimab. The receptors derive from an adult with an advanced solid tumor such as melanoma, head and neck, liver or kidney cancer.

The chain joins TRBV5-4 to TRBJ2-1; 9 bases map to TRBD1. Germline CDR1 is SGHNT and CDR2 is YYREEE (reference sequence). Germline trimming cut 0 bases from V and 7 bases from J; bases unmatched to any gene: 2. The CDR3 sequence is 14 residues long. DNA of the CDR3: TGTGCCAGCAGCTTGGGGGACAGGGTGAATGAGCAGTTCTTC. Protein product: CASSLGDRVNEQFF.

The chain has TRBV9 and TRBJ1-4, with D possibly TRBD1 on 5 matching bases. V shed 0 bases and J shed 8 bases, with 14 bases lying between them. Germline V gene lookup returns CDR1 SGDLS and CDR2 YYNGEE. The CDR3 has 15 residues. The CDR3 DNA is TGTGCCAGCAGCGTAGGGGACCTCTACTCGGAAAAACTGTTTTTT. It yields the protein CASSVGDLYSEKLFF.

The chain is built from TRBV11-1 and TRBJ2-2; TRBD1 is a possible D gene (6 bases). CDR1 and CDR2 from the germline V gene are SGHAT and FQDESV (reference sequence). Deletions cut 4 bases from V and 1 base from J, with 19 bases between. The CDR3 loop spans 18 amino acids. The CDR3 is CASSWTEGNALNTGELFF. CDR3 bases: TGTGCCAGCAGCTGGACAGAGGGAAACGCCTTGAACACCGGGGAGCTGTTTTTT.

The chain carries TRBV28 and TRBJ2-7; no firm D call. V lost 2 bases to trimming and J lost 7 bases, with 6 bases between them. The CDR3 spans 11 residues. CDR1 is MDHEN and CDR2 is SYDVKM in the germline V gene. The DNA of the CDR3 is TGTGCCAGCAGTTTAACCTTGGAGCAGTACTTC. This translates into CASSLTLEQYF.

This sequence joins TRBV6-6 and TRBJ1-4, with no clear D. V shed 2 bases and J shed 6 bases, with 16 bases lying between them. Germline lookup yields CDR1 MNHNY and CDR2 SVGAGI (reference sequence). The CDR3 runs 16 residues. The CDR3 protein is CASSYPDVGWDEKLFF. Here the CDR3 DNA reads TGTGCCAGCAGTTACCCTGACGTGGGGTGGGATGAAAAACTGTTTTTT.

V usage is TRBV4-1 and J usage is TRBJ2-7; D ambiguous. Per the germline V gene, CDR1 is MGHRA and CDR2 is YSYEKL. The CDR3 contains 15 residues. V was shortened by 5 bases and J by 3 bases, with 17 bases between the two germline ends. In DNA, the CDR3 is TGCGCCAGCAGCTTAGATGTTACCAGGAGCTACGAGCAGTACGTC. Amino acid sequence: CASSLDVTRSYEQYV.

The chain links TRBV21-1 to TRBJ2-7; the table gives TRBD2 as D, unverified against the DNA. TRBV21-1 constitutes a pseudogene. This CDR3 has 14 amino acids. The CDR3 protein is CASSKVGGIYEQYF. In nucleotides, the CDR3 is TGTGCCAGCAGCAAAGTTGGGGGGATCTACGAGCAGTACTTC.

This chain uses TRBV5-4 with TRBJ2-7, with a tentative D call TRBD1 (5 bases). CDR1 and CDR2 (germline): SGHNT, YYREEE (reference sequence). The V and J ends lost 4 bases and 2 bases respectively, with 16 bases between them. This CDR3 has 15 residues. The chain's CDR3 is CASSGAGEDPYEQYV. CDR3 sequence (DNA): TGTGCCAGCAGCGGGGCAGGTGAGGATCCCTACGAGCAGTACGTC.

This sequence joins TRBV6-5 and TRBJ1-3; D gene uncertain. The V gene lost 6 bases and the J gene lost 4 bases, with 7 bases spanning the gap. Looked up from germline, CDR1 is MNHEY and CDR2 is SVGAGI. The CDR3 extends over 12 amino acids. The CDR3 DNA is TGTGCCAGCAGCCTTGACGGAAACACCATATATTTT. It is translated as CASSLDGNTIYF.

CDR3 residues: CASRSGTGGEQFF. The CDR3 DNA reads as TGTGCCAGCAGATCCGGGACAGGAGGTGAGCAGTTCTTC. The chain has TRBV9 and TRBJ2-1, with TRBD1 matching 8 bases. This CDR3 has 13 residues. The junction had 7 bases not matched to a gene; V was cut back by 5 bases and J by 9 bases. The germline CDR1 and CDR2 sequences are SGDLS and YYNGEE.

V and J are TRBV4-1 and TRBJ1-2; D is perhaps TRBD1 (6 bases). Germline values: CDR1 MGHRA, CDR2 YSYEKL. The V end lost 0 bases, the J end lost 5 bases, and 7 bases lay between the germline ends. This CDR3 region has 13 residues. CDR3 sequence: CASSQEGAYGYTF. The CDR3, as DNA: TGCGCCAGCAGCCAAGAGGGGGCGTATGGCTACACCTTC.

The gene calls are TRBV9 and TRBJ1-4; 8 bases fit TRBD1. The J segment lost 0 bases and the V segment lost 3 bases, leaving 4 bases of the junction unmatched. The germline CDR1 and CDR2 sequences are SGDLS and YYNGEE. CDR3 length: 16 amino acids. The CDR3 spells CASSADRAATNEKLFF. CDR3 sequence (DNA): TGTGCCAGCAGCGCGGACAGGGCGGCAACTAATGAAAAACTGTTTTTT. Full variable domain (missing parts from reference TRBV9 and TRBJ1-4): DSGVTQTPKHLITATGQRVTLRCSPRSGDLSVYWYQQSLDQGLQFLIQYYNGEERAKGNILERFSAQQFPDLHSELNLSSLELGDSALYFCASSADRAATNEKLFFGSGTQLSVL.

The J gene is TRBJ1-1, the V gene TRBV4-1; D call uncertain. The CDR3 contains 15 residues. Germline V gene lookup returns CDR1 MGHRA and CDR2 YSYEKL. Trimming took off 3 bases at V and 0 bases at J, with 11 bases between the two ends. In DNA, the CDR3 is TGCGCCAGCAGCCAGAGGAGCAGTCTGAACACTGAAGCTTTCTTT. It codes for CASSQRSSLNTEAFF.

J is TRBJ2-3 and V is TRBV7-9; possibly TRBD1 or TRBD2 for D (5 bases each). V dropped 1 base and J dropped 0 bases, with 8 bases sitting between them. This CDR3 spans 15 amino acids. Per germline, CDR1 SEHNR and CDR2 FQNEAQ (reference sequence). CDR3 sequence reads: CASSLGDGSTDTQYF. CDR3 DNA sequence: TGTGCCAGCAGCTTAGGGGACGGAAGCACAGATACGCAGTATTTT.

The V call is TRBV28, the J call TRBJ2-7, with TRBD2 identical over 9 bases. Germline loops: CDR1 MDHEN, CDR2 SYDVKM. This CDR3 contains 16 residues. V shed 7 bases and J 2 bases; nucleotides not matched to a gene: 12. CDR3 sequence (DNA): TGTGCCAGCACCCCTAGCGGGGAACATCATACCTACGAGCAGTACGTC. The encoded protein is CASTPSGEHHTYEQYV.

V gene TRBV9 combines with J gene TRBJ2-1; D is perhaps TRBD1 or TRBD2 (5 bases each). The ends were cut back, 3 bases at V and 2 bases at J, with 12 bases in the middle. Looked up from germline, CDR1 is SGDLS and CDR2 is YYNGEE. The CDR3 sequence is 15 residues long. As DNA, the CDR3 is TGTGCCAGCAGCGGGGGCGGGCCCACCTACAATGAGCAGTTCTTC. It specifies CASSGGGPTYNEQFF.

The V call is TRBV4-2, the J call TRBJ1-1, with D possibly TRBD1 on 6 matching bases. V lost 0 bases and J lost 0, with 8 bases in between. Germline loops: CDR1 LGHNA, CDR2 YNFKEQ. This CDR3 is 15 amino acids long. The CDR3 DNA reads TGTGCCAGCAGCCAAGAGGGGGGGCTGAACACTGAAGCTTTCTTT. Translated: CASSQEGGLNTEAFF.

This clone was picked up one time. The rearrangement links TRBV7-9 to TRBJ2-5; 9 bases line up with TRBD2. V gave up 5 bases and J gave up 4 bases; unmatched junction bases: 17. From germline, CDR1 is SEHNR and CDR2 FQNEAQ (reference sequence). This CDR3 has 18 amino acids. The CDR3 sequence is CASSATRASGVWGETQYF. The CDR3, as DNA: TGTGCCAGCAGCGCCACGCGGGCTAGCGGGGTTTGGGGAGAGACCCAGTACTTC.

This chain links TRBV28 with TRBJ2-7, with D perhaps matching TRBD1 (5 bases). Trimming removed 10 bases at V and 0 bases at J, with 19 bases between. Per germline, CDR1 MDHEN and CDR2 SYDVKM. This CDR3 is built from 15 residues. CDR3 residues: CATTPRAGRSYEQYF. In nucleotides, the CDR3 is TGTGCCACCACCCCCAGGGCAGGCCGCTCCTACGAGCAGTACTTC.

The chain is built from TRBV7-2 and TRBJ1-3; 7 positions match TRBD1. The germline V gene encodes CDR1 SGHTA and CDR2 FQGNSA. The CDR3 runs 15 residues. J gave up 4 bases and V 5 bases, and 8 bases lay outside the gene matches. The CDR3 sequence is CASSPGTAVGNTIYF. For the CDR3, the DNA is TGTGCCAGCAGCCCCGGGACAGCCGTAGGAAACACCATATATTTT.

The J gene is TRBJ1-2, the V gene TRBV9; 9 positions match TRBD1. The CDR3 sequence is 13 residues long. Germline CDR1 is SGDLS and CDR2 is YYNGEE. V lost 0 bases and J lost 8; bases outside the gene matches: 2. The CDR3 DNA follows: TGTGCCAGCAGCGTAGCTGGGACAGGGGGCTACACCTTC. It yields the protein CASSVAGTGGYTF.

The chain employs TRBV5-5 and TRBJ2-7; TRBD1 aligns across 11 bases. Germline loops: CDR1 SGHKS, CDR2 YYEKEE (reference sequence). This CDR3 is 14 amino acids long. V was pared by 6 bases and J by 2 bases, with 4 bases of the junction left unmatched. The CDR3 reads CASMTDRGPYEQYF. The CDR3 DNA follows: TGTGCCAGCATGACGGACAGGGGGCCCTACGAGCAGTACTTC.

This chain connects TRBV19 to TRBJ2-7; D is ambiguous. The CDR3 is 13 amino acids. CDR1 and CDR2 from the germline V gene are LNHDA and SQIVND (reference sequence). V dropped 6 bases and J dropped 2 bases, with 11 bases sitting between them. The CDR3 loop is CASSFTSAYEQYF. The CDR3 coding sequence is TGTGCCAGTAGCTTTACATCAGCCTACGAGCAGTACTTC.

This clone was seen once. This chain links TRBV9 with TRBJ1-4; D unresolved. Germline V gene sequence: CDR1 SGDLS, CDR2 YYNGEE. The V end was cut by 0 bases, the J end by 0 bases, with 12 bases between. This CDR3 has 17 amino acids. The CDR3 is CASSVEAEDATNEKLFF. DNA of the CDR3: TGTGCCAGCAGCGTAGAGGCAGAGGATGCAACTAATGAAAAACTGTTTTTT.

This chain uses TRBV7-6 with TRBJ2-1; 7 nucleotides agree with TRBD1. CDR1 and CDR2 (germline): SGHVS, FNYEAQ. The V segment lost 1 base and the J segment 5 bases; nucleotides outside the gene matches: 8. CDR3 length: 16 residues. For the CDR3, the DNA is TGTGCCAGCAGCTTAGGAGGGACAGCAGTTAACAATGAGCAGTTCTTC. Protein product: CASSLGGTAVNNEQFF.

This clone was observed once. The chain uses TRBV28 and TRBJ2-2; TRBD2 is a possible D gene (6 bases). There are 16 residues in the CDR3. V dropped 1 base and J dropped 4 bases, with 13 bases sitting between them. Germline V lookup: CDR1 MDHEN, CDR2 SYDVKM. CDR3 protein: CASSLYAGSSTGELFF. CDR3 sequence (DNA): TGTGCCAGCAGTTTATATGCGGGGAGCAGCACCGGGGAGCTGTTTTTT.

This CDR3 reads CASSAGQSGEQYV. The DNA for the CDR3 is TGTGCCAGCAGTGCGGGACAATCGGGGGAGCAGTACGTC. V gene TRBV6-5 combines with J gene TRBJ2-7, with D possibly called TRBD1 or TRBD2 (6 bases each). The CDR3 is made up of 13 amino acids. V was shortened by 5 bases and J by 7 bases, with 15 bases between the two germline ends. Germline V gene sequence: CDR1 MNHEY, CDR2 SVGAGI.

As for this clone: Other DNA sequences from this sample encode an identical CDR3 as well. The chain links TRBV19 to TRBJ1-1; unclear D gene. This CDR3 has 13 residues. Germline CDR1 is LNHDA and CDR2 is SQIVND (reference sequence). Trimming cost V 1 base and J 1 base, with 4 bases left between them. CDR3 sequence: CASSIGRNTEAFF. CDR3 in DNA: TGTGCCAGTAGTATAGGCCGGAACACTGAAGCTTTCTTT.

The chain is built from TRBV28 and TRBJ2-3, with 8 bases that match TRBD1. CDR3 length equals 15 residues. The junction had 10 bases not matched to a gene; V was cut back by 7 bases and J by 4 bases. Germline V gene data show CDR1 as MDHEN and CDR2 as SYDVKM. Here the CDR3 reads CASTKDRAFADTQYF. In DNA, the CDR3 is TGTGCCAGCACCAAGGACAGGGCGTTCGCAGATACGCAGTATTTT.

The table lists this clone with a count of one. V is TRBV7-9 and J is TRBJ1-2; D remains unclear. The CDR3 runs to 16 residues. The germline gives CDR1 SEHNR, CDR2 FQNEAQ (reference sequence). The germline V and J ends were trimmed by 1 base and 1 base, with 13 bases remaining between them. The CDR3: CASSLGGEGVNYGYTF. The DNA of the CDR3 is TGTGCCAGCAGCTTAGGGGGTGAGGGCGTTAACTATGGCTACACCTTC. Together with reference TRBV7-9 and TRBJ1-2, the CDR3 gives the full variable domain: DTGVSQNPRHKITKRGQNVTFRCDPISEHNRLYWYRQTLGQGPEFLTYFQNEAQLEKSRLLSDRFSAERPKGSFSTLEIQRTEQGDSAMYLCASSLGGEGVNYGYTFGSGTRLTVV.